These 22 T cell receptor beta chains share one sample of origin, sequenced in a study of regulatory T cells in long-lasting Graves disease. The time point: persistent/refractory GD, antithyroid drugs over 5 years with positive TRAb. PBMC RNA served as the TCR library source. The TCR beta library used iRepertoire HTBI primers with Arm-PCR amplification of CDR3. Each CDR3 protein gets one entry after TCRdb re-called the multiplex PCR reads with MiXCR. The sample includes a few hundred thousand distinct CDR3 sequences, 23% seen only once; the top ten take about a quarter. This specimen was peripheral blood mononuclear cells (PBMCs), taken when the disease was refractory, from a patient treated with antithyroid drugs. Source of these receptors: a female donor with Graves disease.

This clonotype was counted many times. V and J are TRBV6-2 or TRBV6-3 and TRBJ2-7; D may match TRBD1 or TRBD2 (5 bases each). CDR3 length: 13 residues. The V gene's germline CDR1 is MNHEY and CDR2 SVGEGT. V was pared by 2 bases and J by 7 bases, with 12 bases between. The CDR3 DNA reads as TGTGCCAGCAGTTACGTTTCCGAGGGGGAGCAGTACTTC. Its protein product is CASSYVSEGEQYF.

Turning to this clonotype: Given a much more abundant clone one base away, this may be a read error. The genes are TRBV28 and TRBJ1-1; D is possibly TRBD1 (6 bases). There are 16 residues in the CDR3. Germline V gene data show CDR1 as MDHEN and CDR2 as SYDVKM. CDR3 amino acids: CASSYETGRMNAEAFF. The CDR3 DNA sequence: TGTGCCAGCAGTTATGAGACAGGCCGAATGAACGCTGAAGCTTTCTTT.

This rearrangement joins TRBV29-1 to TRBJ2-1, with 12 nucleotides matching TRBD2. Germline trimming cut 4 bases from V and 6 bases from J; bases unmatched to any gene: 10. CDR1 and CDR2 (germline): SQVTM, ANQGSEA. This CDR3 is 16 amino acids long. For the CDR3, the DNA is TGCAGCGTTGGACTAGCGGGAGTTAGGGAGAGCAATGAGCAGTTCTTC. Amino acid sequence: CSVGLAGVRESNEQFF.

The chain recombines TRBV3-1 with TRBJ1-2, with D perhaps TRBD1 (6 bases). The CDR3 covers 14 residues. In germline, CDR1 is LGHDT, CDR2 YNNKEL (reference sequence). V was pared by 2 bases and J by 2 bases, with 9 bases between. In DNA form, the CDR3 reads TGTGCCAGCAGCCAAACACAGGGAAACTATGGCTACACCTTC. Its protein is CASSQTQGNYGYTF.

This clonotype was picked up a small number of times. This sequence joins TRBV7-3 and TRBJ2-2; D unresolved. This CDR3 has 14 residues. V lost 4 bases, J lost 7 bases, and 13 bases lay in between. Germline-derived CDR1 and CDR2 are SGHTA and FQGTGA. The CDR3 DNA follows: TGTGCCAGCAGCTCCCCACATGAGAACGGGGAGCTGTTTTTT. As protein: CASSSPHENGELFF.

This clonotype was counted a few times. The V call is TRBV6-2 or TRBV6-3, the J call TRBJ2-4; TRBD1 aligns across 7 bases. The CDR3 loop spans 15 amino acids. After removal of 6 bases from V and 6 bases from J, the junction contained 11 bases not matched to a gene. CDR1 MNHEY and CDR2 SVGEGT come from the germline V gene. CDR3: CASRRIRDSTNIQYF. CDR3 in DNA: TGTGCCAGCAGAAGAATTCGGGACAGCACAAACATTCAGTACTTC.

The rearrangement links TRBV9 to TRBJ2-7; D is undetermined. V lost 4 bases to trimming and J lost 3 bases, with 11 bases between them. In germline, CDR1 is SGDLS, CDR2 YYNGEE. CDR3 length: 13 amino acids. CDR3 DNA sequence: TGTGCCAGCAGCCAAGGGCAGTTCTACGAGCAGTACTTC. It translates to CASSQGQFYEQYF. The variable domain in full, with the rest retrieved from reference TRBV9 and TRBJ2-7, is DSGVTQTPKHLITATGQRVTLRCSPRSGDLSVYWYQQSLDQGLQFLIQYYNGEERAKGNILERFSAQQFPDLHSELNLSSLELGDSALYFCASSQGQFYEQYFGPGTRLTVT.

The chain links TRBV6-2 or TRBV6-3 to TRBJ2-7, with TRBD2 as a possible D gene (5 bases). The CDR3 sequence is 15 residues long. CDR1 MNHEY and CDR2 SVGEGT come from the germline V gene. Trimming cost V 7 bases and J 3 bases, with 19 bases left between them. Here the CDR3 reads CASKRDSSKGYEQYF. For the CDR3, the DNA is TGTGCCAGCAAAAGGGATTCTAGCAAGGGCTACGAGCAGTACTTC.

This clonotype was observed a handful of times. This chain uses TRBV10-3 with TRBJ2-7, with D possibly being TRBD1 (5 bases). CDR1 and CDR2 (germline): ENHRY, SYGVKD. Trimming took 6 bases from V and 4 from J, leaving 10 bases between them. The length of the CDR3 is 12 residues. As DNA, the CDR3 is TGTGCCATCAGGCTTGACAGTTACGAGCAGTACTTC. Translating it yields CAIRLDSYEQYF.

This clonotype was seen at least ten times. The V and J genes are TRBV28 and TRBJ2-7, with TRBD1 as a possible D gene (5 bases). The V gene's germline CDR1 is MDHEN and CDR2 SYDVKM. V was trimmed by 3 bases and J by 2 bases, leaving 8 bases between them. This CDR3 has 13 residues. In DNA, the CDR3 is TGTGCCAGCAGTTTGGAGACAGCCTACGAGCAGTACTTC. This codes for CASSLETAYEQYF.

The CDR3 region is CASSFGGIQPQHF. The CDR3 coding sequence is TGTGCCAGCAGTTTTGGGGGGATTCAGCCCCAGCATTTT. This sequence joins TRBV12-3 or TRBV12-4 and TRBJ1-5; tentatively, D is TRBD1 (5 bases). The CDR3 spans 13 residues. V gave up 3 bases and J gave up 6 bases, with 9 bases separating them.

The rearrangement links TRBV7-8 to TRBJ1-1, with D possibly TRBD1 on 6 matching bases. The V gene lost 6 bases and the J gene lost 2 bases, with 13 bases spanning the gap. The CDR3 spans 14 residues. Germline V gives CDR1 SGHVS, CDR2 FQNEAQ. The CDR3 spells CASRGRGSNTEAFF. The CDR3 DNA reads as TGTGCCAGCAGAGGTAGGGGGAGCAACACTGAAGCTTTCTTT.

This clonotype was counted a few times. The rearrangement links TRBV4-2 to TRBJ1-1; D unclear. CDR1 and CDR2 from the germline V gene are LGHNA and YNFKEQ. The CDR3 spans 14 residues. V was pared by 1 base and J by 1 base, with 7 bases between. The CDR3 nucleotides are TGTGCCAGCAGCCAAGGCCCAACGAACACTGAAGCTTTCTTT. This gives the protein CASSQGPTNTEAFF.

This clonotype has at least ten counts. The chain links TRBV6-1 to TRBJ1-1, with D unclear. The CDR3 is made up of 12 amino acids. Germline V gene lookup returns CDR1 MNHNS and CDR2 SASEGT. The V and J ends lost 7 bases and 7 bases respectively, with 13 bases between them. CDR3 protein: CASIREVGEAFF. CDR3 nucleotide sequence: TGTGCCAGCATCCGGGAAGTCGGTGAAGCTTTCTTT.

This clonotype was counted many times. The chain uses TRBV6-1 and TRBJ1-1; TRBD1 is a possible D gene (5 bases). The V gene lost 6 bases and the J gene lost 2 bases, with 13 bases spanning the gap. This CDR3 is 14 amino acids long. CDR1 and CDR2 (germline): MNHNS, SASEGT. CDR3 nucleotides: TGTGCCAGCAGCTTGATGGGGGGAAACACTGAAGCTTTCTTT. Amino acid sequence: CASSLMGGNTEAFF.

This chain connects TRBV5-1 to TRBJ2-7; a possible D gene is TRBD2 (6 bases). The germline V and J ends were trimmed by 7 bases and 7 bases, with 24 bases remaining between them. Germline V gene sequence: CDR1 SGHRS, CDR2 YFSETQ. This CDR3 contains 15 residues. The CDR3 is CASRDGTVLSGEQYF. DNA of the CDR3: TGCGCCAGCCGAGACGGGACTGTCCTATCTGGGGAGCAGTACTTC.

This clonotype has only a few counts. The V and J genes are TRBV29-1 and TRBJ2-2, with 15 nucleotides matching TRBD2. The V segment lost 7 bases and the J segment 0 bases; nucleotides outside the gene matches: 6. This CDR3 spans 17 amino acids. In germline, CDR1 is SQVTM, CDR2 ANQGSEA. The CDR3 sequence is CSGGGLAGGSNTGELFF. The CDR3 DNA follows: TGCAGCGGGGGGGGACTAGCGGGAGGTTCGAACACCGGGGAGCTGTTTTTT.

This clonotype was seen at least ten times. The chain uses TRBV12-3 or TRBV12-4 and TRBJ2-2, with D unresolved. V was trimmed by 6 bases and J by 4 bases, leaving 9 bases between them. The CDR3 is made up of 13 amino acids. The CDR3 sequence is CASRRDSTGELFF. CDR3 coding DNA: TGTGCCAGCAGGAGAGATAGCACCGGGGAGCTGTTTTTT.

The V gene is TRBV10-3, the J gene TRBJ2-5; D is unresolved. Trimming took 2 bases from V and 2 from J, leaving 3 bases between them. CDR3 length: 12 amino acids. Germline CDR1 ENHRY, CDR2 SYGVKD. CDR3 region: CAISERQETQYF. The CDR3 DNA reads as TGTGCCATCAGTGAGCGTCAAGAGACCCAGTACTTC.

This clonotype was recorded a few times. One end of the junction does not line up with germline, which may come from a read error. The chain couples TRBV9 to TRBJ1-2; D remains unclear. The CDR3 spans 15 residues. Germline values: CDR1 SGDLS, CDR2 YYNGEE. CDR3 amino acids: CASSGPSAINYDYTF. The CDR3 DNA reads TGTGCCAGCAGCGGTCCCAGCGCGATAAACTATGACTACACCTTC.

This clonotype was observed at least ten times. The V and J genes are TRBV7-7 and TRBJ2-7; TRBD1 aligns across 8 bases. The CDR3 runs to 13 residues. J was trimmed by 5 bases and V by 6 bases; bases with no gene match: 6. The germline V gene has CDR1 SSHAT and CDR2 FNYEAQ (reference sequence). The CDR3 DNA reads TGTGCCAGCAGTCCAGACAGGGGCCACGAGCAGTACTTC. Residues: CASSPDRGHEQYF.

This clonotype was seen a handful of times. The J gene is TRBJ1-4, the V gene TRBV27; D is ambiguous. Trimming left V 3 bases short and J 0 bases short, with 17 bases between. The CDR3 contains 18 residues. Germline assignment: CDR1 MNHEY and CDR2 SMNVEV (reference sequence). In DNA form, the CDR3 reads TGTGCCAGCAGTTTGTCCGGAGTGGGTTTTGCAACTAATGAAAAACTGTTTTTT. Its protein is CASSLSGVGFATNEKLFF.